The table lists the clone carrying this T cell receptor (beta chain) with a few counts. The antigen is undetermined. These data are taken from a study of identifying expanded T cells in peripheral blood. CDR1 and CDR2 from the germline V gene are LNHDA and SQIVND (reference sequence). The CDR3 extends over 16 amino acids. V was clipped by 5 bases and J by 0 bases, with 14 bases between them. Sequencing used immunoSEQ multiplex PCR; TCRdb keeps in-frame clones, though not all of them. This sample has fewer than 80,000 clones; about 83% occur once, and the top ten carry about a fifth. Findings and limits, study-wide: Technical replicates showed about 1.1 changed clones; two weeks roughly 16; four weeks 19.

The V call is TRBV19, the J call TRBJ2-4; TRBD2 is a possible D gene (6 bases). This clonotype was obtained from a person aged 18 to 70 in good health. The specimen was blood. The CDR3 coding sequence is TGTGCCAGTAGTGGGGACTTGATACTAGCCAAAAACATTCAGTACTTC. The encoded protein is CASSGDLILAKNIQYF. The full variable domain, completed using reference TRBV19 and TRBJ2-4, is DGGITQSPKYLFRKEGQNVTLSCEQNLNHDAMYWYRQDPGQGLRLIYYSQIVNDFQKGDIAEGYSVSREKKESFPLTVTSAQKNPTAFYLCASSGDLILAKNIQYFGAGTRLSVL.